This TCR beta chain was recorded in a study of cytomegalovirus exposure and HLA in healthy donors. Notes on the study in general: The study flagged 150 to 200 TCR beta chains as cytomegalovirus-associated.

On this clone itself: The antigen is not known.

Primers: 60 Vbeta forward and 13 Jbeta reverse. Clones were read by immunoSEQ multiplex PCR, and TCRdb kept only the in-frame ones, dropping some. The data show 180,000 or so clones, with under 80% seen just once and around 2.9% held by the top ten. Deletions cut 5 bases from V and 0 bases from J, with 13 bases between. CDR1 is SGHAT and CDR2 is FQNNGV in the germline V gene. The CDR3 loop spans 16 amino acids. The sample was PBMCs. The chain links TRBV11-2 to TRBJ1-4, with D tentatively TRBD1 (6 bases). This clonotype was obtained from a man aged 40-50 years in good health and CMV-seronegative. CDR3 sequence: CASSPSWTATNEKLFF. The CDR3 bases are TGTGCCAGCAGCCCTAGCTGGACAGCAACTAATGAAAAACTGTTTTTT.